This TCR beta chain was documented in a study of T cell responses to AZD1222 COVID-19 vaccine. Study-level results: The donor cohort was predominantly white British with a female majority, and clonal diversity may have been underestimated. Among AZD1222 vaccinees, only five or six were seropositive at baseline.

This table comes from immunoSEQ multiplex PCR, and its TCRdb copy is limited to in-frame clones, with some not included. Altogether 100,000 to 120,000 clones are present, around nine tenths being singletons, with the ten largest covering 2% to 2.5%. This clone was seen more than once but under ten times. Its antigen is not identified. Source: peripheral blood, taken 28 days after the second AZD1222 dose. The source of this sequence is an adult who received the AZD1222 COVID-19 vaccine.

The CDR3 reads CASSQGAGGASVAFF. The DNA of the CDR3 is TGCGCCAGCAGCCAAGGTGCAGGGGGCGCGTCTGTAGCTTTCTTT. The gene calls are TRBV4-3 and TRBJ1-1; 8 bases are a match to TRBD1. This CDR3 is 15 amino acids long. J lost 10 bases, V lost 1 base, and 11 bases had no gene match. Germline CDR1 and CDR2: LGHNA and YSLEER.